The sequence of this T cell receptor (beta chain) was determined in a study of CD8+CD57+ T cells in acquired aplastic anemia. Study-level background: Sorting CD4+ and CD8+ cells gave DNA averaging about 3.1 ug.

There are many counts of this clonotype. Its antigen remains unidentified. Study observations and caveats: Patients and controls were not found to differ significantly in CD8+ Simpson's diversity.

Genomic DNA constituted the template upon which TCR beta VDJ and CDR3 profiling was performed. TCRdb re-called the reads through MiXCR, storing one row per CDR3 protein. The sample lists about 160,000 distinct CDR3 sequences, 35% to 55% seen once, with 1.1% in the top ten. The sequenced sample was sorted CD4+, CD8+, or CD8+CD57+ T cells (not recorded which) from PBMCs. This clonotype originated in a human donor in good health.

The CDR3 nucleotides are TGCAGTGCTAGAGATCGCCAGCCCCGCTACGAGCAGTACTTC. Its protein product is CSARDRQPRYEQYF. The rearrangement links TRBV20-1 to TRBJ2-7; D unclear. Germline V lookup: CDR1 DFQATT, CDR2 SNEGSKA (reference sequence). The CDR3 spans 14 residues. The ends were cut back, 0 bases at V and 3 bases at J, with 12 bases in the middle.